This is a list of T cell receptor beta chains from one sample in a study of blood T cell repertoires in COVID-19. The protocol was immunoSEQ multiplex PCR, while the TCRdb copy is restricted to in-frame clones and leaves out a portion. This table has about 270,000 clones, 87% appearing once. Sequencing used peripheral blood. The receptor set was obtained from a woman aged 50 to 60 with acute or convalescent COVID-19. The CDR3 runs from the conserved cysteine through the conserved F or W. The order of the fields is J gene, D gene, clone size, V gene, CDR3 protein, CDR3 DNA. The D gene is left open where the match is weak. Some rows mark clone size as missing; the rest say once, few, many or name a class of expanded clone.

TRBJ1-1 . . TRBV29-1 CSVVRQMNTEAFF TGCAGCGTTGTGAGACAGATGAACACTGAAGCTTTCTTT
TRBJ1-4 . . TRBV7-9 CATKGGGATNEKLFF TGTGCCACAAAGGGAGGGGGTGCAACTAATGAAAAACTGTTTTTT
TRBJ1-1 . once TRBV4-2 CASTLYSPREHTEAFF TGTGCCAGCACCCTATACTCACCACGGGAGCACACTGAAGCTTTCTTT
TRBJ2-7 TRBD2 . TRBV7-2 CASSFLTSGNSYEQYF TGTGCCAGCAGCTTCCTGACTAGCGGTAACTCCTACGAGCAGTACTTC
TRBJ1-5 . . TRBV28 CASSPSPGNNQPQHF TGTGCCAGCAGTCCATCCCCGGGGAACAATCAGCCCCAGCATTTT
TRBJ2-7 TRBD1 once TRBV27 CASSWGGQGSEQYF TGTGCCAGCAGCTGGGGGGGACAGGGATCCGAGCAGTACTTC
TRBJ2-7 . . TRBV7-8 CASSLAGTSYEQYF TGTGCCAGCAGCTTAGCCGGGACTTCCTACGAGCAGTACTTC
TRBJ2-1 . . TRBV21-1 CTTTLRHEQFF TGTACTACCACCCTGAGGCATGAGCAGTTCTTC
TRBJ1-1 . few TRBV7-8 CASSLAGGDEAFF TGTGCCAGCAGCTTAGCGGGAGGGGATGAAGCTTTCTTT
TRBJ2-7 TRBD1 . TRBV4-1 CASSPDRGEQYF TGCGCCAGCAGCCCCGACAGGGGCGAGCAGTACTTC
TRBJ1-3 TRBD1 . TRBV5-5 CASSSQGQASSGNTIYF TGTGCCAGCAGCTCACAGGGACAGGCGAGCTCTGGAAACACCATATATTTT
TRBJ1-1 . . TRBV29-1 CSSQRSTEAFF TGCAGCTCCCAGAGGAGCACTGAAGCTTTCTTT
TRBJ1-3 TRBD1 . TRBV2 CASSSGQGARGNTIYF TGTGCCAGCAGTTCGGGACAGGGGGCGCGTGGAAACACCATATATTTT
TRBJ2-5 TRBD2 . TRBV11-2 CASSSSGNQETQYF TGTGCCAGCAGCAGTAGCGGGAACCAAGAGACCCAGTACTTC
TRBJ1-6 . . TRBV7-8 CASSFPGGDSPLHF TGTGCCAGCAGCTTCCCTGGGGGGGACTCACCCCTCCACTTT
TRBJ1-6 . . TRBV15 CATSRDPQGGSPLHF TGTGCCACCAGCAGAGATCCGCAGGGTGGGTCACCCCTCCACTTT
TRBJ2-3 . once TRBV18 CASSPPLALGTDTQYF TGTGCCAGCTCACCACCGCTAGCCCTCGGCACAGATACGCAGTATTTT
TRBJ2-2 . . TRBV6-5 CATRDNPGELFF TGTGCCACAAGAGACAACCCCGGGGAGCTGTTTTTT
TRBJ1-5 . . TRBV4-2 CASSQEVAARGQPQHF TGTGCCAGCAGCCAAGAGGTGGCAGCGCGGGGTCAGCCCCAGCATTTT
TRBJ2-1 TRBD1 . TRBV30 CAWSSGTGDYNEQFF TGTGCCTGGAGTTCTGGGACAGGTGATTACAATGAGCAGTTCTTC
TRBJ1-2 TRBD1 . TRBV7-2 CASSLDRTGSTYGYTF TGTGCCAGCAGCTTAGACAGGACAGGATCGACCTATGGCTACACCTTC
TRBJ1-1 . . TRBV9 CASSVVTGRGNTEAFF TGTGCCAGCAGCGTAGTAACGGGTAGGGGGAACACTGAAGCTTTCTTT
TRBJ1-4 . . TRBV30 CAWSPQGNEKLFF TGTGCCTGGAGTCCACAGGGAAATGAAAAACTGTTTTTT
TRBJ1-2 TRBD1 . TRBV7-2 CASSSLGDRIYGYTF TGTGCCAGCAGCTCACTCGGGGACAGGATTTATGGCTACACCTTC
TRBJ1-2 . . TRBV7-6 CASSLGLRNYGYTF TGTGCCAGCAGCTTAGGTCTCAGGAACTATGGCTACACCTTC
TRBJ1-1 . . TRBV2 CASRHETGGNTEAFF TGTGCCTCCCGACACGAGACAGGCGGGAACACTGAAGCTTTCTTT
TRBJ1-6 . . TRBV4-2 CASSQSPVVNSPLHF TGTGCCAGCAGTCAATCGCCGGTGGTTAATTCACCCCTCCACTTT
TRBJ2-2 TRBD1 . TRBV4-2 CASSQGVAGGANTGELFF TGTGCCAGCAGCCAAGGAGTGGCAGGGGGCGCGAACACCGGGGAGCTGTTTTTT
TRBJ2-3 . . TRBV15 CATSRRTATDTQYF TGTGCCACCAGCAGAAGGACAGCCACAGATACGCAGTATTTT
TRBJ2-1 TRBD1 . TRBV2 CASIKDRGNEQFF TGTGCCAGCATAAAGGACAGGGGCAATGAGCAGTTCTTC
TRBJ1-5 . . TRBV7-9 CASTLDDSGNQPQHF TGTGCCAGCACCCTAGACGACAGTGGCAATCAGCCCCAGCATTTT